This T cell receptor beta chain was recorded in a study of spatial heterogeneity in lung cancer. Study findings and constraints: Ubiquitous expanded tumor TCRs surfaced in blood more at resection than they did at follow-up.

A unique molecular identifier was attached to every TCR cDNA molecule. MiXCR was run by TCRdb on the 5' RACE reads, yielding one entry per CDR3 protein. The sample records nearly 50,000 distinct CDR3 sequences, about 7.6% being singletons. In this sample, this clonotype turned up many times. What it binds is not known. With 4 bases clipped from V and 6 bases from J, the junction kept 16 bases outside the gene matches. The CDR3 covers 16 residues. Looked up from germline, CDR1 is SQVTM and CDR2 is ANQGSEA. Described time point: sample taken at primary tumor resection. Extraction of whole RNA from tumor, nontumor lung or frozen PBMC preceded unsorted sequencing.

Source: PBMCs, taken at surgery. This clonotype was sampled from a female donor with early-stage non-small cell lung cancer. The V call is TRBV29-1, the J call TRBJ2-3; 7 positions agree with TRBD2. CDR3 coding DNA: TGCAGCGTTGTTCAAGCGGCAGCGGGGCCTTCGGATACGCAGTATTTT. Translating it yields CSVVQAAAGPSDTQYF.